These 9 T cell receptor beta chains share one sample of origin, sequenced in a study of blood T cells in healthy people across ages. PCR was performed a second time for about 7 to 11 cycles using a sample-barcoded 5' primer and a J-beta primer mix. TCRdb analysed the 5' RACE reads with MiXCR anew, one entry per CDR3 protein. Of around 700,000 distinct CDR3 sequences detected, 20% to 30% appear once; the ten largest clones hold 9.4%. These data were also reused for a study on T cells of mothers and their children.

The material sequenced was blood. These receptors all stem from a boy younger than 18 in good health.

This clonotype was detected a few times. This chain joins TRBV12-3 or TRBV12-4 and TRBJ2-5; 14 nucleotides line up with TRBD2. Trimming cost V 6 bases and J 4 bases; bases outside gene matches: 7. The CDR3 spans 16 residues. In DNA, the CDR3 is TGTGCCAGCAGGATCCGTGGGACTAGCGGGGGAGAGACCCAGTACTTC. It translates to CASRIRGTSGGETQYF.

The chain combines TRBV2 with TRBJ2-1; 8 bases match TRBD2. J lost 4 bases, V lost 1 base, and 6 bases had no gene match. The CDR3 is 16 amino acids. Germline V gives CDR1 SNHLY, CDR2 FYNNEI. CDR3 sequence: CASSEDREGPYNEQFF. CDR3 sequence (DNA): TGTGCCAGCAGTGAAGATCGGGAGGGCCCTTACAATGAGCAGTTCTTC. Full variable domain (remainder filled in from reference TRBV2 and TRBJ2-1): EPEVTQTPSHQVTQMGQEVILRCVPISNHLYFYWYRQILGQKVEFLVSFYNNEISEKSEIFDDQFSVERPDGSNFTLKIRSTKLEDSAMYFCASSEDREGPYNEQFFGPGTRLTVL.

This clonotype was seen a handful of times. The gene calls are TRBV20-1 and TRBJ1-6; TRBD1 might be the D (5 bases). The CDR3 is 12 residues long. CDR1 and CDR2 from the germline V gene are DFQATT and SNEGSKA (reference sequence). V was shortened by 6 bases and J by 7 bases, with 10 bases between the two germline ends. CDR3 sequence: CSAGRANSPLHF. In nucleotides, the CDR3 is TGCAGTGCGGGCAGGGCCAATTCACCCCTCCACTTT.

The sample holds a few counts of this clonotype. The chain employs TRBV6-5 and TRBJ2-5; 9 positions match TRBD1. The assigned J gene may be wrong: the sequence end matches TRBJ2-7 better. The CDR3 totals 14 residues. The germline gives CDR1 MNHEY, CDR2 SVGAGI. CDR3 sequence (DNA): TGTGCCAGCAGTTACGGGACAGGGAACTACGAGCAGTACTTC. Protein product: CASSYGTGNYEQYF.

This clonotype was detected only a few times. The V call is TRBV27, the J call TRBJ2-5; D might be TRBD2 (5 bases). The CDR3 totals 13 residues. The V gene's germline CDR1 is MNHEY and CDR2 SMNVEV (reference sequence). V lost 5 bases, J lost 0 bases, and 7 bases lay in between. Here the CDR3 reads CASSGRNQETQYF. As DNA, the CDR3 is TGTGCCAGCAGTGGGAGAAACCAAGAGACCCAGTACTTC.

This clonotype was counted only a few times. V and J are TRBV19 and TRBJ2-3; 11 positions agree with TRBD2. Germline values: CDR1 LNHDA, CDR2 SQIVND (reference sequence). The length of the CDR3 is 16 residues. V gave up 5 bases and J gave up 3 bases; unmatched junction bases: 7. This chain's CDR3 is CASSWTSGFETDTQYF. The CDR3 nucleotides read TGTGCCAGTAGTTGGACTAGCGGGTTTGAAACAGATACGCAGTATTTT.

This clonotype was observed a few times. The J gene is TRBJ2-6, the V gene TRBV29-1; perhaps TRBD2 as D (5 bases). The CDR3 runs to 17 residues. V lost 1 base to trimming and J lost 2 bases, with 15 bases between them. CDR1 is SQVTM, CDR2 ANQGSEA, per germline. CDR3 residues: CSVEGHPPGTGANVLTF. The DNA of the CDR3 is TGCAGCGTTGAAGGACACCCCCCGGGGACTGGGGCCAACGTCCTGACTTTC.

This clonotype was seen ten or more times. The chain is built from TRBV4-3 and TRBJ2-1, with D possibly being TRBD2 (6 bases). The germline V and J ends were trimmed by 1 base and 3 bases, with 13 bases remaining between them. Germline lookup yields CDR1 LGHNA and CDR2 YSLEER. This CDR3 is built from 16 residues. CDR3 sequence: CASSQGSSGIYNEQFF. Written as DNA, the CDR3 is TGCGCCAGCAGCCAAGGGAGTAGCGGCATCTACAATGAGCAGTTCTTC.

This clonotype came up a few times. The CDR3 coding sequence is TGTGCCAGCAGATATACTTGGCAACGGAGAGATTCACCCCTCCACTTT. Protein sequence: CASRYTWQRRDSPLHF. V gene TRBV11-2 combines with J gene TRBJ1-6; no firm D call. With 6 bases removed from V and 8 bases from J, the gap between germline ends came to 20 bases. The CDR3 consists of 16 residues. Per germline, CDR1 SGHAT and CDR2 FQNNGV. Looking up the rest from reference TRBV11-2 and TRBJ1-6 gives the full variable domain: EAGVAQSPRYKIIEKRQSVAFWCNPISGHATLYWYQQILGQGPKLLIQFQNNGVVDDSQLPKDRFSAERLKGVDSTLKIQPAKLEDSAVYLCASRYTWQRRDSPLHFGNGTRLTVT.